This T cell receptor beta chain was sequenced in a study of blood T cell repertoires in COVID-19. Concerning this clone: This sample also contains other DNA sequences that code for the same CDR3.

Sequencing was performed with immunoSEQ multiplex PCR; in TCRdb, only in-frame clones are kept and a portion is missing. The sample records fewer than 130,000 clones, around nine tenths being singletons. The CDR3 totals 15 residues. Germline values: CDR1 SGDLS, CDR2 YYNGEE. The trim removed 1 base at V and 2 bases at J, leaving 0 bases unmatched. The receptor comes from a human donor in a cohort sampled during active COVID-19. The chain joins TRBV9 to TRBJ2-5; the match to TRBD2 covers 12 bases. Input material: peripheral blood. The CDR3, as DNA: TGTGCCAGCAGCGTACTAGCGGGAGGGCAAGAGACCCAGTACTTC. Amino acid sequence: CASSVLAGGQETQYF. Supplemented by reference TRBV9 and TRBJ2-5, the full variable domain reads DSGVTQTPKHLITATGQRVTLRCSPRSGDLSVYWYQQSLDQGLQFLIQYYNGEERAKGNILERFSAQQFPDLHSELNLSSLELGDSALYFCASSVLAGGQETQYFGPGTRLLVL.